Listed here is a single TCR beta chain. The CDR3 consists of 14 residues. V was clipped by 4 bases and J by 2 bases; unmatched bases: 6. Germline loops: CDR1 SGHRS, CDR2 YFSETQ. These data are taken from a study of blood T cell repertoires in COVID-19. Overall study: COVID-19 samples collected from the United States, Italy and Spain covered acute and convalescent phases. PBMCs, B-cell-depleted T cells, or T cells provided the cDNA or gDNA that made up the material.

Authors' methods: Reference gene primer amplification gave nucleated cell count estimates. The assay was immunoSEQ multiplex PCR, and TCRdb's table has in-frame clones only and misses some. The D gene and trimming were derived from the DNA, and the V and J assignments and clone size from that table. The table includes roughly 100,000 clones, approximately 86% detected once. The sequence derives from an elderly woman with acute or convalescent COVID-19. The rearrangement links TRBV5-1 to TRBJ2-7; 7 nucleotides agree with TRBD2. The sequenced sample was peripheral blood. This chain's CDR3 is CASSKTGGTYEQYF. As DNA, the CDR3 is TGCGCCAGCAGCAAAACGGGGGGAACCTACGAGCAGTACTTC.